Listed below are T cell receptor beta chains from one sample, sequenced in a study of monozygotic twins with inflammatory bowel disease. TCRdb reworked the 5' RACE reads into one entry per CDR3 protein, no DNA. Reported are about 210,000 distinct CDR3 sequences; the ten largest clones contain roughly 8%. Sequencing used blood. The receptors stem from a human donor with ulcerative colitis or Crohn's disease, or a healthy co-twin of an affected twin (not recorded which). Each CDR3 is given with its conserved first and last residue.

j_gene: TRBJ1-1
v_gene: TRBV6-5
CDR3aa: CASSYAAGGGNTEAFF

j_gene: TRBJ2-2
v_gene: TRBV7-6
CDR3aa: CASSPGTTGELFF

j_gene: TRBJ2-3
v_gene: TRBV4-2
CDR3aa: CASSQDGAGSRTDTQYF

j_gene: TRBJ1-1
v_gene: TRBV25-1
CDR3aa: CASTAPNTEAFF

j_gene: TRBJ2-5
v_gene: TRBV2
CDR3aa: CASSGRTSGKGIQYF

j_gene: TRBJ1-2
v_gene: TRBV18
CDR3aa: CASSPNGQGVSYTF

j_gene: TRBJ1-1
v_gene: TRBV12-5
CDR3aa: CASGLVRREEWNTEAFF

j_gene: TRBJ2-2
v_gene: TRBV5-1
CDR3aa: CASSIQGTGELFF

j_gene: TRBJ2-3
v_gene: TRBV5-5
CDR3aa: CASSLGPTSGTDTQYF

j_gene: TRBJ2-2
v_gene: TRBV6-1
CDR3aa: CASSDGQGDTGELFF

j_gene: TRBJ2-5
v_gene: TRBV20-1
CDR3aa: CSARLLATKRTQYF

j_gene: TRBJ1-1
v_gene: TRBV4-1
CDR3aa: CASSQTPRGEPFF

j_gene: TRBJ2-7
v_gene: TRBV18
CDR3aa: CASSPPGQTYEQYF

j_gene: TRBJ1-2
v_gene: TRBV6-1
CDR3aa: CASTETYGYTF

j_gene: TRBJ1-6
v_gene: TRBV5-1
CDR3aa: CASSLSAMDNSPLHF

j_gene: TRBJ2-2
v_gene: TRBV6-1
CDR3aa: CASSPWTDTFTGELFF

j_gene: TRBJ2-7
v_gene: TRBV2
CDR3aa: CASRFGGDFEQYF

j_gene: TRBJ1-5
v_gene: TRBV20-1
CDR3aa: CSARPWTGGSQPQHF

j_gene: TRBJ2-1
v_gene: TRBV11-1
CDR3aa: CASSPWTSGGSSYNEQFF

j_gene: TRBJ1-3
v_gene: TRBV11-2
CDR3aa: CASTIWPTWQGEGNTIYF

j_gene: TRBJ1-2
v_gene: TRBV6-2/TRBV6-3
CDR3aa: CASSYRRDSNYGYTF

j_gene: TRBJ2-2
v_gene: TRBV5-5
CDR3aa: CASSLVSGTGELFF

j_gene: TRBJ2-2
v_gene: TRBV7-6
CDR3aa: CASSLATGAVGELFF

j_gene: TRBJ2-1
v_gene: TRBV20-1
CDR3aa: CSANLAGANEQFF